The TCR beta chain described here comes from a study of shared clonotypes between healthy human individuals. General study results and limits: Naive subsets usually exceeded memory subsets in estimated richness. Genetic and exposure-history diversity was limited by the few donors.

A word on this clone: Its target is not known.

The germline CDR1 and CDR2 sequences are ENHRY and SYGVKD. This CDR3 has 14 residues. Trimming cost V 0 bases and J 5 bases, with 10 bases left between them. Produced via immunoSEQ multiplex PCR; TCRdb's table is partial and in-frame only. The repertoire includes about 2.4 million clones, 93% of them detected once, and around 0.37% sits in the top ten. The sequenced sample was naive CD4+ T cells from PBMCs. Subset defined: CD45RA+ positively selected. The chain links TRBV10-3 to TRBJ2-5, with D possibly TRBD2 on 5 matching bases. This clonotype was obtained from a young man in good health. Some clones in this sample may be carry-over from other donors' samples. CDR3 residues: CAISESRVGETQYF. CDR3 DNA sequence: TGTGCCATCAGTGAGTCGAGGGTCGGGGAGACCCAGTACTTC.